This TCR beta chain was retrieved from a study of lymphopenia after photon versus proton radiotherapy. Regarding the study as a whole: Photon-treated patients lost naive T cells and TCR diversity; proton-treated stayed stable. Post-nadir diversity loss with photons came from oligoclonal expansion, particularly CD8+ Temra cells. In patients who died, overall survival fell as post-nadir TCR diversity dropped more.

Only in-frame clones appear in the TCRdb table, and some are missing; sequencing was by immunoSEQ multiplex PCR. This sample has 25,000 to 35,000 clones, with around nine tenths found just once. In the case of this clone: What it recognizes is unknown.

V lost 6 bases and J lost 0, with 15 bases in between. CDR1 is MNHEY, CDR2 SMNVEV, per germline (reference sequence). The CDR3 is 15 amino acids. The specimen was peripheral blood, collected from a patient treated with proton-based radiotherapy. The TCR sequence derives from a woman aged 55-69 years with cholangiocarcinoma. Some clones in this sample may be carry-over from other donors' samples. V and J are TRBV27 and TRBJ2-7; D not certain. The CDR3 sequence: CASSPLTRSSYEQYF. The CDR3 DNA sequence: TGTGCCAGCAGCCCCCTAACGAGGAGCTCCTACGAGCAGTACTTC.